The 14 T cell receptor beta chains below all came from one sample that was sequenced in a study of cytomegalovirus exposure and HLA in healthy donors. PCR was performed using 60 Vbeta and 13 Jbeta primers. This table comes from immunoSEQ multiplex PCR, and its TCRdb copy is limited to in-frame clones, with some not included. Among 130,000 to 150,000 clones, roughly 79% were seen once, and the ten largest hold about 0.66%. The sequenced sample was PBMCs. Every receptor here comes from a male donor in good health and CMV-seronegative.

The V call is TRBV10-1, the J call TRBJ2-1; D may be TRBD1 (6 bases). Between the trimmed V and J ends, which lost 4 bases and 9 bases, there was a span of 22 bases. The CDR3 runs 16 residues. Germline V gene lookup returns CDR1 WNHNN and CDR2 SYGVQD (reference sequence). The CDR3 sequence is CASSVNTGPGVGEQFF. In DNA, the CDR3 is TGCGCCAGCAGTGTAAACACCGGGCCAGGGGTTGGTGAGCAGTTCTTC.

The CDR3 sequence: CASSLHTGTGSEQYF. The CDR3 nucleotides are TGTGCCAGCAGTTTGCATACCGGGACAGGGAGCGAGCAGTACTTC. The chain couples TRBV28 to TRBJ2-7; 9 bases are shared with TRBD1. The CDR3 is 15 residues long. Losses at the gene ends were 3 bases for V and 6 bases for J; bases not matched to a gene: 9. Germline assignment: CDR1 MDHEN and CDR2 SYDVKM.

This clone has a single count. This rearrangement joins TRBV6-6 to TRBJ1-2; D uncertain. The V gene's germline CDR1 is MNHNY and CDR2 SVGAGI (reference sequence). Trimming shortened V by 5 bases and J by 4 bases, and 11 bases separated the two germline ends. This CDR3 has 13 residues. CDR3 sequence: CASSPPGSYGYTF. CDR3 in DNA: TGTGCCAGCAGTCCCCCCGGGTCCTATGGCTACACCTTC.

V and J are TRBV2 and TRBJ2-5; 7 positions match TRBD1. After removal of 2 bases from V and 11 bases from J, the junction contained 8 bases not matched to a gene. The CDR3 is made up of 13 amino acids. Germline V gene sequence: CDR1 SNHLY, CDR2 FYNNEI. CDR3 sequence (DNA): TGTGCCAGCAGTGAACAGGGGGTGGGTGAGCAGTACTTC. Translated, it gives CASSEQGVGEQYF.

This clone has a handful of counts. This chain links TRBV4-3 with TRBJ1-4; no clear D. Trimming removed 0 bases at V and 10 bases at J, with 15 bases between. In germline, CDR1 is LGHNA, CDR2 YSLEER. The CDR3 extends over 15 amino acids. The CDR3 here is CASSQDRTDRGKLFF. In nucleotides, the CDR3 is TGCGCCAGCAGCCAAGATCGAACGGATCGGGGAAAACTGTTTTTT.

This clone was seen more than once but under ten times. The chain carries TRBV6-5 and TRBJ1-1, with D possibly TRBD1 on 6 matching bases. The germline V and J ends were trimmed by 6 bases and 5 bases, with 13 bases remaining between them. The CDR3 is made up of 13 amino acids. Germline-derived CDR1 and CDR2 are MNHEY and SVGAGI. The CDR3 region is CASSENRETEAFF. CDR3 DNA: TGTGCCAGCAGCGAGAACAGGGAGACTGAAGCTTTCTTT.

The chain carries TRBV4-1 and TRBJ1-1; the match to TRBD1 covers 7 bases. Unmatched junction bases numbered 6, after V lost 5 bases and J lost 0 bases. The germline V gene encodes CDR1 MGHRA and CDR2 YSYEKL. The CDR3 spans 15 residues. Written as DNA, the CDR3 is TGCGCCAGCAGCTCTCGACAGGGTGTGAACACTGAAGCTTTCTTT. Amino acids: CASSSRQGVNTEAFF.

The chain carries TRBV14 and TRBJ1-4; perhaps TRBD1 as D (5 bases). Germline CDR1 is SGHDN and CDR2 is FVKESK. V gave up 7 bases and J gave up 7 bases, with 22 bases separating them. This CDR3 comprises 16 residues. CDR3 sequence (DNA): TGTGCCAGCACCACGTCGGGAGGAAAGGGGAGTGAAAAACTGTTTTTT. Amino acid sequence: CASTTSGGKGSEKLFF.

The V call is TRBV18, the J call TRBJ1-4; D remains ambiguous. Trimming removed 4 bases at V and 1 base at J, with 7 bases between. Looked up from germline, CDR1 is KGHSH and CDR2 is LQKENI. The length of the CDR3 is 14 residues. CDR3 amino acids: CASSRAGTNEKLFF. The CDR3 DNA reads as TGTGCCAGCTCACGCGCAGGAACTAATGAAAAACTGTTTTTT.

V usage is TRBV5-1 and J usage is TRBJ2-3; 7 bases are shared with TRBD1. There are 14 residues in the CDR3. V was clipped by 0 bases and J by 4 bases; unmatched bases: 2. Looked up from germline, CDR1 is SGHRS and CDR2 is YFSETQ. The CDR3 reads CASSLEGAADTQYF. The CDR3 region has the DNA TGCGCCAGCAGCTTGGAGGGGGCAGCAGATACGCAGTATTTT.

In this sample, this clone turned up once. The chain uses TRBV2 and TRBJ2-5, with 14 bases that match TRBD2. The CDR3 sequence is 16 residues long. CDR1 SNHLY and CDR2 FYNNEI come from the germline V gene. Trimming took 6 bases from V and 5 from J; bases not matched to a gene: 8. DNA of the CDR3: TGTGCCAGCAGCCTGGGACTAGCGGGGGCCGGGGAGACCCAGTACTTC. Translating gives CASSLGLAGAGETQYF.

This rearrangement joins TRBV5-1 to TRBJ1-1, with D possibly TRBD1 on 5 matching bases. V was clipped by 3 bases and J by 6 bases, with 15 bases between them. The CDR3 contains 14 residues. Germline V gene data show CDR1 as SGHRS and CDR2 as YFSETQ. CDR3 protein: CASSSQVGEAEAFF. The CDR3 nucleotides are TGCGCCAGCAGCTCCCAGGTAGGGGAGGCTGAAGCTTTCTTT.

The gene calls are TRBV29-1 and TRBJ1-1; a possible D gene is TRBD1 (5 bases). Between the trimmed V and J ends, which lost 7 bases and 3 bases, there was a span of 18 bases. This CDR3 spans 14 amino acids. The germline CDR1 and CDR2 sequences are SQVTM and ANQGSEA. CDR3 residues: CSGILVGGDTEAFF. CDR3 sequence (DNA): TGCAGCGGCATCCTTGTCGGGGGGGACACTGAAGCTTTCTTT.

The genes are TRBV27 and TRBJ2-2; a weak D match, TRBD1 (5 bases). The V and J ends lost 5 bases and 6 bases respectively, with 19 bases between them. This CDR3 has 16 amino acids. The germline gives CDR1 MNHEY, CDR2 SMNVEV (reference sequence). CDR3 in DNA: TGTGCCAGCAGTCCGCTCAAATCCTCCAGGGCCGGGGAGCTGTTTTTT. This gives the protein CASSPLKSSRAGELFF.